The clone carrying this TCR beta chain occurred a few times. Its specificity is unknown. The PCR employed 60 Vbeta primers together with 13 Jbeta primers. In the original analysis: In a later analysis, of around 85 million unique beta chains, roughly 10 million appeared in at least two donors. Profiling relied on immunoSEQ multiplex PCR, and the TCRdb table lists in-frame clones only, not all of them. Clone size and V and J calls were adopted from that table, with D and trimming inferred from the DNA. This table holds under 65,000 clones, approximately 80% found once. The data are from a study of cytomegalovirus exposure and HLA in healthy donors. Whole-study context: In an earlier analysis, 90 million to 120 million unique TCR beta sequences were found from about 179 million T cells.

Study results and limitations: The likely explanation for a cluster of highly shared sequence variants was sequencing artifact.

CDR3 length: 15 residues. CDR1 is LNHDA, CDR2 SQIVND, per germline (reference sequence). Germline trimming cut 4 bases from V and 1 base from J; bases unmatched to any gene: 4. The rearrangement uses TRBV19 and TRBJ2-1; 7 nucleotides agree with TRBD1. Material: PBMCs. This clonotype originated in a man in his fifties in good health and CMV-seronegative. The DNA for the CDR3 is TGTGCCAGTAGTACGCGACAGGGTTCCTACAATGAGCAGTTCTTC. This codes for CASSTRQGSYNEQFF.